This T cell receptor beta chain comes out of a study of shared clonotypes between healthy human individuals. Data came from immunoSEQ multiplex PCR; TCRdb stores just in-frame clones and leaves some out. The table shows around 550,000 clones, with roughly 95% occurring only once. In germline, CDR1 is MDHEN, CDR2 SYDVKM. This CDR3 comprises 13 residues. The V end lost 4 bases, the J end lost 0 bases, and 6 bases lay between the germline ends. The origin of this receptor is a woman aged 30 to 39 in good health. The chain recombines TRBV28 with TRBJ1-2, with D unclear. The sample comprised naive CD4+ T cells sorted from blood. Specified subset: CD45RA+ positively selected. CDR3 region: CASSSGANYGYTF. CDR3 sequence (DNA): TGTGCCAGCAGTTCTGGCGCTAACTATGGCTACACCTTC.